The clone carrying this T cell receptor beta chain was counted a few times. The target antigen is unknown. This specimen comes from a study of T-cell memory formation after mild COVID-19. Broader study findings: Second-wave clones peaking on day 37 lacked confirmed SARS-CoV-2 specificity.

TCRdb used MiXCR to reprocess the 5' RACE reads, holding one entry per CDR3 protein. The top ten hold around 8% of the sample, which has around 450,000 distinct CDR3 sequences, 20% seen once. J was trimmed by 5 bases and V by 9 bases; bases with no gene match: 6. Per the germline V gene, CDR1 is SGHVS and CDR2 is FQNEAQ. CDR3 length: 14 residues. The receptor was derived from an adult woman who had mild COVID-19 (a few samples of this study predate the infection). Cell type and time point are not known. Material for sequencing was PBMCs or a T cell subset sorted from them (not recorded which). The chain combines TRBV7-8 with TRBJ2-1; 11 bases agree with TRBD2. The CDR3 region has the DNA TGTGCCAGTACTAGCGGGAGAGCTGACAATGAGCAGTTCTTC. Translating gives CASTSGRADNEQFF.